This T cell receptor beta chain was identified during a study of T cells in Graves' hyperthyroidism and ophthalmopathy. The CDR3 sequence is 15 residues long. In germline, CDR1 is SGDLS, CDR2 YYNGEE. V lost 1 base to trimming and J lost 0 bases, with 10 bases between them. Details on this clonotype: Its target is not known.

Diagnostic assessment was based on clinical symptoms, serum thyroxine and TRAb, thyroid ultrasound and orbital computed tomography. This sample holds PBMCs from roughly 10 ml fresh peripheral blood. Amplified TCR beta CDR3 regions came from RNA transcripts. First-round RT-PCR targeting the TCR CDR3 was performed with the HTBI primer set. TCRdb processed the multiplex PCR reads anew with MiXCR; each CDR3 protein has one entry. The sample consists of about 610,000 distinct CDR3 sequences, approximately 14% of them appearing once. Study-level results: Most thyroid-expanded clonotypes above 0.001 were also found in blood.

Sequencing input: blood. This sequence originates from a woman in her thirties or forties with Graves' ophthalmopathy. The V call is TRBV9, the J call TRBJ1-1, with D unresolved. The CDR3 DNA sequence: TGTGCCAGCAGCGTACAGAAAATTCTGAACACTGAAGCTTTCTTT. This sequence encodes CASSVQKILNTEAFF.